This T cell receptor (beta chain) was recovered during a study of T cells in Graves' hyperthyroidism and ophthalmopathy. As for the study in general: Pretreatment peripheral blood was obtained at initial diagnosis. Study conclusions and caveats: Within blood appeared most thyroid clonotypes that had expanded above 0.001.

With 3 bases clipped from V and 0 bases from J, the junction kept 7 bases outside the gene matches. Germline CDR1 and CDR2: DFQATT and SNEGSKA (reference sequence). CDR3 length: 15 amino acids. This clonotype was observed many times. The antigen remains unidentified. It was RNA transcripts that yielded the amplified TCR beta CDR3 regions. First-round RT-PCR with HTBI primers amplified the TCR CDR3 region. MiXCR was run by TCRdb on the multiplex PCR reads, yielding one entry per CDR3 protein. The data contain roughly 650,000 distinct CDR3 sequences, about 16% of them seen just once; the ten biggest clones take up roughly 3.5%. Ophthalmopathy patients had moderate-to-severe active disease, CAS ≥3, NOSPECS ≥4, and disease duration under 3 months. The source of the PBMCs was over 8.5 ml of fresh peripheral blood.

This receptor was taken from a woman in her thirties or forties with Graves' ophthalmopathy. The chain uses TRBV20-1 and TRBJ2-7, with 8 bases matching TRBD2. Sequencing input: blood. CDR3 nucleotides: TGCAGTGCTAGTCCTAGCGGGCGTACCTCCTACGAGCAGTACTTC. Its translation: CSASPSGRTSYEQYF.